This T cell receptor beta chain was captured in a study of blood T cells in healthy people across ages. Study overall: Through template switching, about one barcoded beta molecule was captured per two T cells, as measured in model experiments. Study-level findings and limits: More naive CD4+ cells and higher diversity were found in long-lived than in aged donors. The authors considered diversity estimates from one million T cells to be underestimates.

The second PCR ran roughly 6 to 11 cycles with a sample-barcoded 5' primer and J-beta primers. TCRdb processed the 5' RACE reads anew with MiXCR; each CDR3 protein has one entry. Of about 580,000 distinct CDR3 sequences in the sample, under 55% were seen once. Approximately 10 milliliters of peripheral blood were drawn from each donor into EDTA-treated tubes. The CDR3 totals 15 residues. Trimming stripped 5 bases from V and 2 bases from J, with 13 bases between. The germline V gene has CDR1 SGDLS and CDR2 YYNGEE. With respect to this clonotype: Antigen unknown.

Sequencing was carried out using blood. V usage is TRBV9 and J usage is TRBJ2-2, with D maybe TRBD2 (7 bases). This TCR came from an elderly man in good health. For the CDR3, the DNA is TGTGCCAGCAGTGAGGGGGGGGCTAACACCGGGGAGCTGTTTTTT. This sequence encodes CASSEGGANTGELFF.